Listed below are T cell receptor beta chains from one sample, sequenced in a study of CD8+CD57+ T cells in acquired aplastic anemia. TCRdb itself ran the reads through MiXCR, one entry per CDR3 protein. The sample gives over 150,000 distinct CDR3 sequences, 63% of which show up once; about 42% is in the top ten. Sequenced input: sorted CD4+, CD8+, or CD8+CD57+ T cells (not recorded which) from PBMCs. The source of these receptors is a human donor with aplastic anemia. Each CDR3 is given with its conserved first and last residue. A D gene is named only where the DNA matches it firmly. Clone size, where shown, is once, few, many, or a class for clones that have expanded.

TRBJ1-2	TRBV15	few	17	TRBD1	TGTGCCACCAGCAGAGATAGGGACAGGGGGTTATACGGTGGCTACACCTTC	CATSRDRDRGLYGGYTF
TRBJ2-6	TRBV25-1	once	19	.	TGTGCCAGCAGTGAATGGGGATTGGGGGCCTTTGGTGGGGCCAACGTCCTGACTTTC	CASSEWGLGAFGGANVLTF
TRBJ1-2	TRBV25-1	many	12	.	TGTGCCAGCACCCTAGTAGTGGATGGCTACACCTTC	CASTLVVDGYTF
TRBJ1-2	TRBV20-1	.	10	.	TGCAGTGCTGACTACTATGGCTACACCTTC	CSADYYGYTF
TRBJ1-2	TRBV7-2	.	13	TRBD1	TGTGCCAGCAGCGCGACAGGGGACTATGGCTACACCTTC	CASSATGDYGYTF
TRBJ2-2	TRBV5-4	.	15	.	TGTGCCAGCAGCTTGGCCAGTCAGAGCACCGGGGAGCTGTTTTTT	CASSLASQSTGELFF
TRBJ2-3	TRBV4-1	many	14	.	TGCGCCAGCAGCCAAGTAGCTAGCACAGATACGCAGTATTTT	CASSQVASTDTQYF
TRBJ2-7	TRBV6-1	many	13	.	TGTGCCAGCAGTGAATTGGAGGCCTACGAGCAGTACTTC	CASSELEAYEQYF
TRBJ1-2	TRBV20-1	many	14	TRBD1	TGCAGTGCTTTCGTACACAGGGGAAACTATGGCTACACCTTC	CSAFVHRGNYGYTF
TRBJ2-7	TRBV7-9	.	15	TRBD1	TGTGCCAGCAGCTCCGGGACAGTTCTCTCCTACGAGCAGTACTTC	CASSSGTVLSYEQYF
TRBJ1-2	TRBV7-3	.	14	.	TGTGCCAGCAGCTTAGCGAGCGCTAACTACGGCTACACCTTC	CASSLASANYGYTF
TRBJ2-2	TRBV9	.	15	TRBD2	TGTGCCAGCAGCGTAGAACTAGCGGGAGCCGGGGAGCTGTTTTTT	CASSVELAGAGELFF
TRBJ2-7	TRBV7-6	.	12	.	TGTGCCAGCAGCTCGGGGGAAAACGAGCAGTACTTC	CASSSGENEQYF
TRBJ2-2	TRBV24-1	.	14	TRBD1	TGTGCCACCAGAGGGACAGCGAACACCGGGGAGCTGTTTTTT	CATRGTANTGELFF
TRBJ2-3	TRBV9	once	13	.	TGTGCCAGCCAAGGCGAGATCACAGATACGCAGTATTTT	CASQGEITDTQYF
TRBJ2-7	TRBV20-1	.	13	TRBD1	TGCAGTGCTACAACAGGGGGCCCCTACGAGCAGTACTTC	CSATTGGPYEQYF
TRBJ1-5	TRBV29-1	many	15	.	TGCAGCCCGGGGGGTGTTAGGGGAAGCAATCAGCCCCAGCATTTT	CSPGGVRGSNQPQHF
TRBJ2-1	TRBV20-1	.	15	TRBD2	TGCAGTGCTAGGCTTGGTCTAGCGGGACACAATGAGCAGTTCTTC	CSARLGLAGHNEQFF